This TCR beta chain came from a study of blood T cell repertoires in COVID-19. Study-level background: Sources were T cells, B-cell-depleted T cells, or PBMCs; the material itself was cDNA or gDNA.

The table came from immunoSEQ multiplex PCR; TCRdb's copy has only in-frame clones and leaves some out. The sample carries about 52,000 clones, about 83% recorded once. Germline CDR1 LGHNA, CDR2 YSLEER. The CDR3 has 15 amino acids. The V and J ends lost 8 bases and 0 bases respectively, with 11 bases between them. The sequenced material came from peripheral blood. The chain couples TRBV4-3 to TRBJ1-6; D unresolved. The sequence came from a man in his 70s with active COVID-19. CDR3 sequence reads: CASGHASSYNSPLHF. CDR3 coding DNA: TGCGCCAGCGGTCATGCGAGCTCCTATAATTCACCCCTCCACTTT.